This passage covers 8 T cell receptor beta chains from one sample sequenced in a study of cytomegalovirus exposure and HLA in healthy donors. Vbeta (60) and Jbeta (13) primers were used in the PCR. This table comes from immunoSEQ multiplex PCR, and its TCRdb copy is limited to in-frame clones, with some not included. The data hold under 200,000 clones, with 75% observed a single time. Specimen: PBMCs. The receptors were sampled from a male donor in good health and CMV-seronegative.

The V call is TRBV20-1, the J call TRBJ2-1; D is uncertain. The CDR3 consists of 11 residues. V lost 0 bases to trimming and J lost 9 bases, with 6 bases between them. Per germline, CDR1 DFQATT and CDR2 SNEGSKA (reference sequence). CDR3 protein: CSARDPIEQFF. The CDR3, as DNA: TGCAGTGCTAGAGATCCCATTGAGCAGTTCTTC.

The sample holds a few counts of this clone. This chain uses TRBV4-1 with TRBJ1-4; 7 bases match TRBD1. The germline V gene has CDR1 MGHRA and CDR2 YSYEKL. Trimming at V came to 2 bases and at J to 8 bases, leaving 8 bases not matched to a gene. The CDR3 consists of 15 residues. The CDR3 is CASSQLQGWGEKLFF. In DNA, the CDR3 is TGCGCCAGCAGCCAACTACAGGGGTGGGGAGAAAAACTGTTTTTT.

CDR3 DNA: TGTGCCAGCAGCTCGATGACTAGCGGGGGGGAAGATACGCAGTATTTT. It specifies CASSSMTSGGEDTQYF. This chain joins TRBV5-8 and TRBJ2-3, with 14 nucleotides matching TRBD2. The germline V gene encodes CDR1 SGHTS and CDR2 YDEGEE. Unmatched junction bases numbered 5, after V lost 3 bases and J lost 5 bases. CDR3 length: 16 amino acids.

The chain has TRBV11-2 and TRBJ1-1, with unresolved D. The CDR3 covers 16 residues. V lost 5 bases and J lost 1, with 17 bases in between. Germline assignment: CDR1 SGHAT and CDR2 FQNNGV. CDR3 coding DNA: TGTGCCAGCAGCCTAGCCTCCTGGCTTCAGAACACTGAAGCTTTCTTT. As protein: CASSLASWLQNTEAFF.

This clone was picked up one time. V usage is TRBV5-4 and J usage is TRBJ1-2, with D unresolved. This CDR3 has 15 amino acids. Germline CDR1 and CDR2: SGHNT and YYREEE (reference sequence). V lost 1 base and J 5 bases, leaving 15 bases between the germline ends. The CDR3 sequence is CASSLWAVPTYGYTF. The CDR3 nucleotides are TGTGCCAGCAGCTTGTGGGCAGTTCCCACATATGGCTACACCTTC.

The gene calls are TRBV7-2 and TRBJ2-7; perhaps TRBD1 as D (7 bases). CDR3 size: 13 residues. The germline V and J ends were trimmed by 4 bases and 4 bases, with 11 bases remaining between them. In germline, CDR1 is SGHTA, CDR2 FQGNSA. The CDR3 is CASSSGDRYEQYF. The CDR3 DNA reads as TGTGCCAGCAGCTCGGGGGACAGATACGAGCAGTACTTC. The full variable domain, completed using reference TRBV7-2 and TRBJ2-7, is GAGVSQSPSNKVTEKGKDVELRCDPISGHTALYWYRQSLGQGLEFLIYFQGNSAPDKSGLPSDRFSAERTGGSVSTLTIQRTQQEDSAVYLCASSSGDRYEQYFGPGTRLTVT.

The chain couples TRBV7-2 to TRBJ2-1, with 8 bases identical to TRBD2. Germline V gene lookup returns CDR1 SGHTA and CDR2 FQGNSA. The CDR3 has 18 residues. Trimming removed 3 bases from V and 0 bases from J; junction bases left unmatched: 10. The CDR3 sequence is CASSLFPEGTSSYNEQFF. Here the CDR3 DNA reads TGTGCCAGCAGCTTGTTTCCGGAGGGGACTAGCTCCTACAATGAGCAGTTCTTC.

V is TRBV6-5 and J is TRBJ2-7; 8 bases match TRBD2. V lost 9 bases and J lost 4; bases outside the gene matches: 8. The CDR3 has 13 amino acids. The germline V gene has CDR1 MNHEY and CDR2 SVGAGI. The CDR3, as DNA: TGTGCCAGTGGAAGCGGGAGTCTTTACGAGCAGTACTTC. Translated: CASGSGSLYEQYF.